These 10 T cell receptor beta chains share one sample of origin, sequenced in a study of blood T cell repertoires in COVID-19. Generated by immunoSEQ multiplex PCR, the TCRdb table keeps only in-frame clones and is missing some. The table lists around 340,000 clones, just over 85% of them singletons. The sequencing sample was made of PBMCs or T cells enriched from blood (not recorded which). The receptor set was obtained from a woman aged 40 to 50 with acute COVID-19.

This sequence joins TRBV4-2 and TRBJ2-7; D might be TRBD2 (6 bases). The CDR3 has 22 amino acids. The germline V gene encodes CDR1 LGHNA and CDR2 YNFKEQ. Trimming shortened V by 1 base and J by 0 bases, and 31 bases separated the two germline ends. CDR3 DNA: TGTGCCAGCAGCCAAGGAGGTTGGGGTCCCGGACTATCACGTCGGAGCTCCTACGAGCAGTACTTC. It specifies CASSQGGWGPGLSRRSSYEQYF.

DNA of the CDR3: TGTGCCAGCAGCCAAGGTCAGACGAACACCGGGGAGCTGTTTTTT. This translates into CASSQGQTNTGELFF. The gene calls are TRBV14 and TRBJ2-2; D is uncertain. CDR1 SGHDN and CDR2 FVKESK come from the germline V gene. V gave up 1 base and J gave up 0 bases, with 6 bases separating them. The CDR3 spans 15 residues.

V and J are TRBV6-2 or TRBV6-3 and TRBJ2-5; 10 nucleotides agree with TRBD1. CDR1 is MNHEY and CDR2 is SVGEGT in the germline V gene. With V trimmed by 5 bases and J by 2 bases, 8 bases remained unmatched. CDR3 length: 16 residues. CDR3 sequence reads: CASSTGTGVLQETQYF. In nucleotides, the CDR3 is TGTGCCAGCAGTACCGGGACAGGGGTACTTCAAGAGACCCAGTACTTC.

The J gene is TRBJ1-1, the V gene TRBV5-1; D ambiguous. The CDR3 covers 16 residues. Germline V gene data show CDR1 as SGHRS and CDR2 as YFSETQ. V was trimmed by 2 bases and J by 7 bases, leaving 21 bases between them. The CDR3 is CASSFGGLRGVVEAFF. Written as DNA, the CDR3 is TGCGCCAGCAGCTTTGGTGGGCTCCGGGGAGTCGTTGAAGCTTTCTTT.

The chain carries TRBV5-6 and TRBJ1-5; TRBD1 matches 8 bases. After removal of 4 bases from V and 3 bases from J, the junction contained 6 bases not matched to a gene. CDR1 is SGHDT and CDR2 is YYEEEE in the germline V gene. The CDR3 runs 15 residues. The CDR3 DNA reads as TGTGCCAGCAGCCAAGGGGACAGGCACAATCAGCCCCAGCATTTT. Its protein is CASSQGDRHNQPQHF. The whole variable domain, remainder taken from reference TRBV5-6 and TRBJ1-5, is DAGVTQSPTHLIKTRGQQVTLRCSPKSGHDTVSWYQQALGQGPQFIFQYYEEEERQRGNFPDRFSGHQFPNYSSELNVNALLLGDSALYLCASSQGDRHNQPQHFGDGTRLSIL.

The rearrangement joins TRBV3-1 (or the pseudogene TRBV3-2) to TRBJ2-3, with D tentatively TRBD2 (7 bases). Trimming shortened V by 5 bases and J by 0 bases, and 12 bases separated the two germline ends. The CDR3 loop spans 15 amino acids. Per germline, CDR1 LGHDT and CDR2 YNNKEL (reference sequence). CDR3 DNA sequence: TGTGCCAGCAGCACCCGGGGGGCTAGCACAGATACGCAGTATTTT. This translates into CASSTRGASTDTQYF.

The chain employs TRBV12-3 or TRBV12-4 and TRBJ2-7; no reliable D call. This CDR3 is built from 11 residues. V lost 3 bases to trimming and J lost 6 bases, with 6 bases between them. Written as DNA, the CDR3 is TGTGCCAGCAGTTTCGGCGGCGAGCAGTACTTC. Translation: CASSFGGEQYF.

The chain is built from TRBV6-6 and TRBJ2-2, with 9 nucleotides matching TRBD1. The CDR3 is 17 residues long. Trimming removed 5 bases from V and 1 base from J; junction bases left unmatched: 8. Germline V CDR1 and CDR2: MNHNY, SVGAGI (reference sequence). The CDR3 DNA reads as TGTGCCAGCAGTCGCGCCCCGGGACAGGGGAACACCGGGGAGCTGTTTTTT. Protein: CASSRAPGQGNTGELFF.

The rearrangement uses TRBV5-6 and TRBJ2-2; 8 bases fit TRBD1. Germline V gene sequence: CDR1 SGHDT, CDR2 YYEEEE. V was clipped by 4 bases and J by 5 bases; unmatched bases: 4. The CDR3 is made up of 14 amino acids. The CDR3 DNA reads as TGTGCCAGCAGCATTGGACAGGGAACCGGGGAGCTGTTTTTT. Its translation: CASSIGQGTGELFF.

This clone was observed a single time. In nucleotides, the CDR3 is TGTGCCAGCAGCTTAGCGGCAGGGGGCAATCAGCCCCAGCATTTT. Its protein product is CASSLAAGGNQPQHF. The chain links TRBV7-8 to TRBJ1-5; tentative D call: TRBD1 (6 bases). The CDR3 length is 15 residues. Looked up from germline, CDR1 is SGHVS and CDR2 is FQNEAQ. Trimming left V 0 bases short and J 2 bases short, with 8 bases between. Variable domain in full (rest from reference TRBV7-8 and TRBJ1-5): GAGVSQSPRYKVAKRGQDVALRCDPISGHVSLFWYQQALGQGPEFLTYFQNEAQLDKSGLPSDRFFAERPEGSVSTLKIQRTQQEDSAVYLCASSLAAGGNQPQHFGDGTRLSIL.